This TCR beta chain was recorded in a study of CD8 T cells in Susac syndrome. This CDR3 comprises 15 residues. The germline CDR1 and CDR2 sequences are KGHDR and SFDVKD. After removal of 3 bases from V and 4 bases from J, the junction contained 7 bases not matched to a gene. With random hexamers, 0.5 to 1 ug RNA was reverse transcribed. TCRdb itself ran the immunoSEQ multiplex PCR reads through MiXCR, one entry per CDR3 protein. The sample shows 95,000 to 150,000 distinct CDR3 sequences, nearly 96% of them seen only once. Source material: CD4+ T cells from PBMCs. The rearrangement joins TRBV24-1 to TRBJ2-5; 7 bases line up with TRBD2. This TCR derives from a human donor with Susac syndrome. The CDR3 coding sequence is TGTGCCACCAGTGATCCTACTAGCGCGTCAGAGACCCAGTACTTC. It is translated as CATSDPTSASETQYF.